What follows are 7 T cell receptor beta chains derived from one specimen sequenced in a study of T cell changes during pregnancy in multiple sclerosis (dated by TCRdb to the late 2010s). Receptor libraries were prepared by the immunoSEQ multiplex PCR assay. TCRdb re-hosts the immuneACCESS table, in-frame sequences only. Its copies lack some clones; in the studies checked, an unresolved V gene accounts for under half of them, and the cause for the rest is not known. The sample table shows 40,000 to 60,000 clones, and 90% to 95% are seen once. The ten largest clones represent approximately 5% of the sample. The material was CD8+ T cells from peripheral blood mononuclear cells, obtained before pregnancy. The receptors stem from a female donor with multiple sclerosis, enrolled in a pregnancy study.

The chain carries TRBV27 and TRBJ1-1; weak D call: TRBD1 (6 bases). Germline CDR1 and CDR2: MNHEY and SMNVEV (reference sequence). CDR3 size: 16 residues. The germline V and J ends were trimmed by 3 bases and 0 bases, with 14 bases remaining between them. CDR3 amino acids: CASSLGATLLNTEAFF. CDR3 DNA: TGTGCCAGCAGTTTGGGGGCGACCCTACTGAACACTGAAGCTTTCTTT.

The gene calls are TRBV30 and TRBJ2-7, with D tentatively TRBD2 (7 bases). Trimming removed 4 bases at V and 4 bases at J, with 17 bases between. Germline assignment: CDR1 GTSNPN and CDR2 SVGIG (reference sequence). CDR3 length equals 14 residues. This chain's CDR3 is CAWKGRGGTYEQYF. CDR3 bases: TGTGCCTGGAAAGGTAGGGGGGGGACGTACGAGCAGTACTTC.

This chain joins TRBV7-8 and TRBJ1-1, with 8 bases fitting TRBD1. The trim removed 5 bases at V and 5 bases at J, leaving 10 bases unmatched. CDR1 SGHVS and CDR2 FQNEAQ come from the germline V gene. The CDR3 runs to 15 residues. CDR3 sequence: CASSPTDRGWTEAFF. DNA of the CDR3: TGTGCCAGCAGCCCAACCGACAGGGGATGGACTGAAGCTTTCTTT.

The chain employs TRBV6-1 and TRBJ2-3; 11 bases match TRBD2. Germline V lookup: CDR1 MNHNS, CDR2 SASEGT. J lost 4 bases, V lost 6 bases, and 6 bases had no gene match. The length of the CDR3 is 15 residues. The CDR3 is CASRKLAGEADTQYF. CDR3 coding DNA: TGTGCCAGCAGAAAACTAGCGGGAGAGGCAGATACGCAGTATTTT.

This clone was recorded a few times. The CDR3 bases are TGTGCCAGCAGCCTGACAGGGGTGTACGAGCAGTACTTC. It codes for CASSLTGVYEQYF. This sequence joins TRBV11-3 and TRBJ2-7, with 8 bases lining up with TRBD1. Trimming cost V 5 bases and J 4 bases; bases outside gene matches: 4. Looked up from germline, CDR1 is SGHNT and CDR2 is YENEEA. This CDR3 region has 13 residues.

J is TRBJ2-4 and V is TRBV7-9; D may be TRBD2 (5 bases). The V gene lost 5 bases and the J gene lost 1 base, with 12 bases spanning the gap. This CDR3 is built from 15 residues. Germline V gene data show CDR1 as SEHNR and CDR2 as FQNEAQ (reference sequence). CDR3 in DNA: TGTGCCAGCAGCCTGGCCGGCGGGGCCAAAAACATTCAGTACTTC. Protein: CASSLAGGAKNIQYF.

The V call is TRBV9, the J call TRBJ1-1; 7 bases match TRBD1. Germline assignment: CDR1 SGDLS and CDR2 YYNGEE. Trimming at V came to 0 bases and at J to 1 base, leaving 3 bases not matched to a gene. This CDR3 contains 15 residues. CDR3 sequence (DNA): TGTGCCAGCAGCGTAGATTACAGGGGGAACACTGAAGCTTTCTTT. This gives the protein CASSVDYRGNTEAFF.